The clone carrying this T cell receptor (beta chain) came up a few times. Its antigen is unidentified. Each CDR3 protein gets one entry after TCRdb re-called the PCR reads with MiXCR. The sample has about 15,000 distinct CDR3 sequences, approximately 50% seen once; the top ten hold roughly 28%. This record comes from a study of esophageal squamous cell carcinoma under preoperative chemotherapy. Looking at the study overall: Both tumor-infiltrating lymphocytes and peripheral blood T cells were profiled. Broader study findings: After paclitaxel-nedaplatin, abundant clones were more likely to contract than amplify.

The sample's time point: before preoperative PTX-NDP chemotherapy. Preoperative chemotherapy with paclitaxel-nedaplatin was given to patients before surgery. The TCR originated in a human donor with esophageal squamous cell carcinoma. The donor label of this sample is uncertain. The sample here was taken from a patient given preoperative chemotherapy.

DNA for the CDR3: TGCAGTGCTAGAGCCCTAAATCAGGGAGAGAATGAGCAGTTCTTC. This sequence encodes CSARALNQGENEQFF. The V call is TRBV20-1, the J call TRBJ2-1; D tentatively fits TRBD1 or TRBD2 (5 bases each). The CDR3 contains 15 residues. V lost 1 base, J lost 7 bases, and 17 bases lay in between. Germline-derived CDR1 and CDR2 are DFQATT and SNEGSKA (reference sequence).